Following are 9 T cell receptor beta chains from one sample sequenced in a study of cytomegalovirus exposure and HLA in healthy donors. PCR involved 60 Vbeta and 13 Jbeta primers. TCRdb's copy holds only in-frame clones and misses some; the assay was immunoSEQ multiplex PCR. The sample has roughly 150,000 clones, around three quarters seen once. The sequenced material came from PBMCs. The receptor source for this set is a man aged 40-50 years in good health and CMV-seronegative.

V is TRBV7-6 and J is TRBJ2-7, with 12 positions matching TRBD1. The germline gives CDR1 SGHVS, CDR2 FNYEAQ. The CDR3 contains 14 residues. The junction had 5 bases not matched to a gene; V was cut back by 6 bases and J by 5 bases. DNA of the CDR3: TGTGCCAGCAGGGCCGGGACAGGGGGCCACGAGCAGTACTTC. Translating gives CASRAGTGGHEQYF.

This chain uses TRBV7-9 with TRBJ2-1; 7 bases fit TRBD2. Germline-derived CDR1 and CDR2 are SEHNR and FQNEAQ (reference sequence). This CDR3 has 17 amino acids. The J segment lost 2 bases and the V segment lost 5 bases, leaving 12 bases of the junction unmatched. Here the CDR3 DNA reads TGTGCCAGCAGCCCCCCGGGGGGAGGGTCCCCCTACAATGAGCAGTTCTTC. This codes for CASSPPGGGSPYNEQFF.

The rearrangement joins TRBV11-2 to TRBJ2-3; 9 bases match TRBD1. V was clipped by 7 bases and J by 5 bases; unmatched bases: 7. CDR1 is SGHAT, CDR2 FQNNGV, per germline. The CDR3 runs to 14 residues. The CDR3 loop reads CASNLQGAGDTQYF. The CDR3 bases are TGTGCCAGCAACCTACAGGGGGCGGGAGATACGCAGTATTTT.

The genes are TRBV30 and TRBJ2-3; 8 nucleotides align to TRBD2. J was trimmed by 3 bases and V by 3 bases; bases with no gene match: 2. The CDR3 extends over 13 amino acids. Germline V gene lookup returns CDR1 GTSNPN and CDR2 SVGIG (reference sequence). CDR3: CAWSLAGTDTQYF. CDR3 DNA sequence: TGTGCCTGGAGCTTAGCGGGGACAGATACGCAGTATTTT. The whole variable domain, filled in from reference TRBV30 and TRBJ2-3, reads SQTIHQWPATLVQPVGSPLSLECTVEGTSNPNLYWYRQAAGRGLQLLFYSVGIGQISSEVPQNLSASRPQDRQFILSSKKLLLSDSGFYLCAWSLAGTDTQYFGPGTRLTVL.

Regarding this clone: Other DNA sequences from this sample encode an identical CDR3 as well. The genes are TRBV29-1 and TRBJ1-5; D not certain. Germline-derived CDR1 and CDR2 are SQVTM and ANQGSEA. The CDR3 loop spans 13 amino acids. In nucleotides, the CDR3 is TGCAGTGTGGCGAACGGTCTAGATCAGCCCCAGCATTTT. It specifies CSVANGLDQPQHF.

This sequence joins TRBV6-6 and TRBJ2-7; D remains unclear. Germline lookup yields CDR1 MNHNY and CDR2 SVGAGI (reference sequence). V was trimmed by 1 base and J by 0 bases, leaving 7 bases between them. The CDR3 totals 14 residues. The DNA for the CDR3 is TGTGCCAGCAGTTACTTAGAGTCCTCCTACGAGCAGTACTTC. Amino acid sequence: CASSYLESSYEQYF.

The chain uses TRBV28 and TRBJ1-2, with 8 bases lining up with TRBD1. V was clipped by 6 bases and J by 3 bases; unmatched bases: 3. The germline gives CDR1 MDHEN, CDR2 SYDVKM. This CDR3 region has 13 residues. CDR3 coding DNA: TGTGCCAGCAGCGACAGGGGACACTATGGCTACACCTTC. As protein: CASSDRGHYGYTF.

The chain recombines TRBV6-5 with TRBJ2-1, with 8 bases fitting TRBD2. Trimming took 4 bases from V and 5 from J; bases not matched to a gene: 10. The V gene's germline CDR1 is MNHEY and CDR2 SVGAGI. CDR3 length equals 16 residues. The CDR3 is CASSSPAGAGDNEQFF. The CDR3 nucleotides read TGTGCCAGCAGTTCACCGGCAGGAGCGGGGGACAATGAGCAGTTCTTC.

The chain's CDR3 is CASSVAGRGIYEQYF. The CDR3 coding sequence is TGTGCCAGCAGCGTAGCTGGGCGGGGGATATACGAGCAGTACTTC. The chain has TRBV9 and TRBJ2-7; 7 nucleotides align to TRBD2. Germline CDR1 SGDLS, CDR2 YYNGEE. Trimming took 0 bases from V and 4 from J; bases not matched to a gene: 7. The CDR3 contains 15 residues.